The present entry profiles one TCR beta chain with its context. The antigen remains unidentified. This sample was included in a study of cytomegalovirus exposure and HLA in healthy donors. PCR involved 60 Vbeta and 13 Jbeta primers. The repertoire was sequenced with immunoSEQ multiplex PCR; TCRdb's copy has only in-frame clones and lacks some. This sample carries about 85,000 clones, more than 75% of them seen once, and the ten largest clones take roughly 25%. The CDR3 length is 13 residues. CDR1 is SGHTA and CDR2 is FQGNSA in the germline V gene. The V end was cut by 5 bases, the J end by 5 bases, with 12 bases between. Study-wide results and caveats: Serostatus for CMV was the only available immune exposure information. Fewer N-insertions (relative to the roughly 700-donor mean) were reportedly seen in an Asian-associated ancestry cluster in a later analysis.

Input material: PBMCs. The rearrangement uses TRBV7-2 and TRBJ2-5; perhaps TRBD2 as D (5 bases). The source of this sequence is a woman aged 50 to 65 in good health and CMV-seropositive. CDR3 sequence: CASSRRGTETQYF. The DNA of the CDR3 is TGTGCCAGCAGCCGCCGGGGTACGGAGACCCAGTACTTC.